This T cell receptor (beta chain) was recorded in a study of OX40 agonist ivuxolimab in advanced cancers. Study-level background: Those enrolled were about 82% male, with a mean age of around 55 years and ages from roughly 20 to 90. Study-wide findings and caveats: Clonal expansion was among the lowest in partial responders at 0.1-3.0 mg/kg, especially CD8+.

Profiled with immunoSEQ multiplex PCR; TCRdb holds only in-frame clones, not every one. The sample includes around 64,000 clones, 80% seen only once; the top ten take 1.2%. The V gene lost 2 bases and the J gene lost 1 base, with 20 bases spanning the gap. Germline V gene data show CDR1 as SGHTA and CDR2 as FQGNSA. The CDR3 length is 18 residues. Notes on this clone: Its specificity is not known.

The source material was CD4+ or CD8+ T cells sorted from blood, sampled in a trial of the OX40 agonist ivuxolimab. This TCR was sampled from an adult with an advanced solid tumor such as melanoma, head and neck, liver or kidney cancer. The rearrangement uses TRBV7-2 and TRBJ2-5; D ambiguous. CDR3 residues: CASSLNPPSSVRQETQYF. For the CDR3, the DNA is TGTGCCAGCAGCTTAAACCCCCCCTCTAGTGTCCGCCAAGAGACCCAGTACTTC.